This T cell receptor beta chain appears in the sequencing data of a study of shared clonotypes between healthy human individuals. Looking at the study overall: CD4 naive and memory got three plates each, CD8 naive two, CD8 memory one.

Terminally differentiated effector memory CD45RA+ cells were left out of the naive CD8 fraction, which was CD45RO-negative and positively selected for CCR7. As regards this clone: The target antigen is unknown.

Germline V gives CDR1 MDHEN, CDR2 SYDVKM. The CDR3 spans 14 residues. V lost 8 bases, J lost 4 bases, and 8 bases stayed unmatched. It was around 190 ng DNA, 25,000 to 35,000 T cell genomes, that sorted-subset replicate PCRs used. Authors' analysis steps: Filtering of immunoSEQ junctional sequences could not match full-length read filtering. Profiled with immunoSEQ multiplex PCR; TCRdb holds only in-frame clones, not every one. V and J calls and clone size are copied from that table; D and trimming were computed from the DNA. Here the sample spans 500,000 to 700,000 clones, 90% to 95% being singletons. Whole-study results and caveats: Despite large depth, rarefaction showed incomplete sorted-subset sequencing.

This rearrangement joins TRBV28 to TRBJ2-1, with 7 bases aligning to TRBD2. The sequenced sample consisted of naive CD8+ T cells sorted from blood. The TCR was taken from a woman in her 30s in good health. The chain's CDR3 is CASALAESYNEQFF. Here the CDR3 DNA reads TGTGCCAGCGCCCTAGCGGAGAGTTACAATGAGCAGTTCTTC.